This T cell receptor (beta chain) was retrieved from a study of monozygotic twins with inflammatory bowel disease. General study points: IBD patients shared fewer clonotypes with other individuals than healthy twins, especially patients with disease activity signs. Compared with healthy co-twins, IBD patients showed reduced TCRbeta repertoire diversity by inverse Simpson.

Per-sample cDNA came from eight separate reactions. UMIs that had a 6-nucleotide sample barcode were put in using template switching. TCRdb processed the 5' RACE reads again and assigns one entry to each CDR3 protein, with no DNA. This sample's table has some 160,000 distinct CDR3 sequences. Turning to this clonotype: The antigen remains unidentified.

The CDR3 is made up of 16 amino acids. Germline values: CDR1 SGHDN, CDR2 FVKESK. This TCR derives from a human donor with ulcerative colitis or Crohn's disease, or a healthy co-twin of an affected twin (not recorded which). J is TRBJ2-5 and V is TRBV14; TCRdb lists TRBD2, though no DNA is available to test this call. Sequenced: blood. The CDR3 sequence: CASSHPLAGGFETQYF.